What follows are 14 T cell receptor beta chains derived from one specimen sequenced in a study of shared clonotypes between healthy human individuals. Measured with immunoSEQ multiplex PCR; TCRdb has only the in-frame clones, and not every one. Counted here are some 2,500,000 clones, under 95% occurring once; the ten biggest clones make up 0.36%. The specimen was naive CD4+ T cells from PBMCs. Subset denoted: CD45RA+ positively selected. The source of these receptors is a man aged 18-30 years in good health. Some clones in this sample may be carry-over from other donors' samples.

The V and J genes are TRBV7-2 and TRBJ2-2; the D gene could be TRBD1 or TRBD2 (6 bases each). Trimming removed 6 bases from V and 1 base from J, with 15 bases in between. Germline V lookup: CDR1 SGHTA, CDR2 FQGNSA. This CDR3 has 16 residues. The CDR3, as DNA: TGTGCCAGCAGTCCGATGGGGGGCAAGAACACCGGGGAGCTGTTTTTT. Protein sequence: CASSPMGGKNTGELFF.

The chain's CDR3 is CASGRGRETQYF. For the CDR3, the DNA is TGTGCCAGCGGGAGGGGAAGGGAGACCCAGTACTTC. V usage is TRBV6-1 and J usage is TRBJ2-5; 7 nucleotides align to TRBD2. The CDR3 consists of 12 residues. The junction had 5 bases not matched to a gene; V was cut back by 8 bases and J by 5 bases. Germline CDR1 reads MNHNS; CDR2 reads SASEGT.

This clone was seen only once. The gene calls are TRBV11-2 and TRBJ2-7; possibly TRBD2 for D (6 bases). The V end was cut by 3 bases, the J end by 7 bases, with 16 bases between. This CDR3 contains 14 residues. CDR1 and CDR2 (germline): SGHAT, FQNNGV. The CDR3 region is CASSFGSSPGEQYF. CDR3 nucleotides: TGTGCCAGCAGCTTCGGGAGTTCCCCGGGTGAGCAGTACTTC.

V usage is TRBV29-1 and J usage is TRBJ1-3; no clear D gene. V lost 6 bases and J 0 bases, leaving 9 bases between the germline ends. The length of the CDR3 is 13 residues. In germline, CDR1 is SQVTM, CDR2 ANQGSEA. The CDR3 nucleotides read TGCAGCGTGGCCCAGAACTCTGGAAACACCATATATTTT. It yields the protein CSVAQNSGNTIYF.

The rearrangement uses TRBV4-3 and TRBJ2-4; no clear D gene. Germline CDR1 is LGHNA and CDR2 is YSLEER. Between the trimmed V and J ends, which lost 0 bases and 0 bases, there was a span of 9 bases. The CDR3 is 16 amino acids. CDR3 nucleotides: TGCGCCAGCAGCCAAGAAGTCGTACTAGCCAAAAACATTCAGTACTTC. Its protein is CASSQEVVLAKNIQYF.

This clone was detected only a few times. The same CDR3 arises from other DNA sequences in this sample as well. This chain uses TRBV19 with TRBJ1-1, with D unclear. V was pared by 7 bases and J by 1 base, with 10 bases between. Germline CDR1 reads LNHDA; CDR2 reads SQIVND (reference sequence). The CDR3 length is 13 residues. In DNA, the CDR3 is TGTGCCAGTACTAGGACGGGGAACACTGAAGCTTTCTTT. Translation: CASTRTGNTEAFF.

This rearrangement joins TRBV9 to TRBJ2-3; 9 bases fit TRBD2. CDR3 length equals 16 residues. The germline V gene encodes CDR1 SGDLS and CDR2 YYNGEE. V shed 4 bases, J shed 0 bases, and the junction held 6 bases outside the gene matches. The CDR3 bases are TGTGCCAGCAGCCTACAGGGACTAGCCAGCACAGATACGCAGTATTTT. Translated: CASSLQGLASTDTQYF.

With regard to this clone: The same CDR3 arises from other DNA sequences in this sample as well. This chain uses TRBV5-1 with TRBJ1-1; TRBD1 aligns across 8 bases. Germline CDR1 is SGHRS and CDR2 is YFSETQ. The V gene end was trimmed by 3 bases and the J gene end by 5 bases; junction bases not matched to a gene: 6. The CDR3 extends over 14 amino acids. The CDR3 sequence: CASSSTTGGTEAFF. CDR3 DNA: TGCGCCAGCAGCTCCACCACAGGGGGGACTGAAGCTTTCTTT. Based on the CDR3 plus reference TRBV5-1 and TRBJ1-1, the full variable domain is KAGVTQTPRYLIKTRGQQVTLSCSPISGHRSVSWYQQTPGQGLQFLFEYFSETQRNKGNFPGRFSGRQFSNSRSEMNVSTLELGDSALYLCASSSTTGGTEAFFGQGTRLTVV.

This rearrangement joins TRBV6-5 to TRBJ2-7; D might be TRBD1 (5 bases). The CDR3 has 15 amino acids. Germline CDR1 reads MNHEY; CDR2 reads SVGAGI. Between the trimmed V and J ends, which lost 6 bases and 0 bases, there was a span of 15 bases. The CDR3 DNA sequence: TGTGCCAGCAGCCCTGACTTTGACAGCTCCTACGAGCAGTACTTC. Translating it yields CASSPDFDSSYEQYF.

Turning to this clone: Distinct nucleotide sequences in the sample also encode this CDR3. The chain combines TRBV29-1 with TRBJ2-3; TRBD1 might be the D (5 bases). The CDR3 extends over 12 amino acids. V was pared by 5 bases and J by 0 bases, with 6 bases between. Germline CDR1 SQVTM, CDR2 ANQGSEA. The CDR3 DNA sequence: TGCAGCGTTAGGGGCAGCACAGATACGCAGTATTTT. It is translated as CSVRGSTDTQYF.

The V call is TRBV5-1, the J call TRBJ2-1; tentative D call: TRBD2 (6 bases). The germline gives CDR1 SGHRS, CDR2 YFSETQ. The CDR3 loop spans 15 amino acids. V lost 7 bases, J lost 4 bases, and 18 bases lay in between. CDR3: CASGPVSGAYNEQFF. Here the CDR3 DNA reads TGCGCCAGCGGGCCAGTTAGCGGAGCTTACAATGAGCAGTTCTTC.

The table lists this clone with a few counts. In nucleotides, the CDR3 is TGTGCCAGCTCACCACTATCCCCGAACACTGAAGCTTTCTTT. This codes for CASSPLSPNTEAFF. The chain carries TRBV18 and TRBJ1-1; D not resolved. This CDR3 region has 14 residues. V dropped 1 base and J dropped 1 base, with 7 bases sitting between them. Germline V CDR1 and CDR2: KGHSH, LQKENI.

V gene TRBV5-6 combines with J gene TRBJ2-2; no firm D call. Germline CDR1 reads SGHDT; CDR2 reads YYEEEE. This CDR3 is built from 16 residues. Trimming took 4 bases from V and 1 from J, leaving 14 bases between them. Here the CDR3 DNA reads TGTGCCAGCAGCACCCCTCCAGACGAGAACACCGGGGAGCTGTTTTTT. Protein: CASSTPPDENTGELFF.

The chain joins TRBV6-1 to TRBJ1-3; TRBD1 might be the D (5 bases). This CDR3 is 16 amino acids long. V lost 4 bases and J lost 0, with 13 bases in between. The germline V gene has CDR1 MNHNS and CDR2 SASEGT. CDR3 DNA: TGTGCCAGCAGTGCCGGGGGACTGTCCTCTGGAAACACCATATATTTT. It encodes CASSAGGLSSGNTIYF.